The text below deals with one TCR beta chain. The antigen is not known. Germline assignment: CDR1 WNHNN and CDR2 SYGVQD (reference sequence). Trimming took 3 bases from V and 4 from J; bases not matched to a gene: 8. This CDR3 has 16 residues. A fixed DNA input of roughly 0.35 ug was used per bulk PBMC sample. The protocol was immunoSEQ multiplex PCR, while the TCRdb copy is restricted to in-frame clones and leaves out a portion. This sample yields several thousand clones, of which around 90% are seen a single time; around 5.1% belongs to the top ten. This sample is drawn from a study of blood T cell dynamics during melanoma immunotherapy. General observations from the study: Whether repertoire-driving clones were melanoma-specific could not be determined.

The time point here: week 3, after first cycle of checkpoint inhibitor. Response was assessed by RECIST 1.1 at 12 weeks, except a couple of rapid progressors. The TCR sequence derives from a human donor with melanoma. The rearrangement joins TRBV10-1 to TRBJ2-3; 9 bases align to TRBD1. The sequenced sample was blood, obtained from a patient treated with checkpoint blockade. The CDR3 region is CASSEVGQGRADTQYF. CDR3 bases: TGCGCCAGCAGTGAAGTGGGACAGGGCCGCGCAGATACGCAGTATTTT.